This T cell receptor beta chain is from a study of long-term antiretroviral therapy in people with HIV. Study at large: By about a decade, the earliest samples predate the 2015 immediate-ART recommendation.

At survey level, the immunoSEQ assay was run in its v3.0 version. Method: immunoSEQ multiplex PCR; TCRdb's copy keeps in-frame clones and lacks some. The sample shows over 14,000 clones, about 80% of them seen only once. The sample in question was unsorted PBMCs, obtained 1.3 years before starting antiretroviral therapy. This receptor was taken from a man in his forties with HIV.

In nucleotides, the CDR3 is TGTGCCAGCAGCTTAGAGAACACCGGGGAGCTGTTTTTT. Encoded protein: CASSLENTGELFF. The chain carries TRBV11-2 and TRBJ2-2; D not resolved. V was pared by 0 bases and J by 1 base, with 0 bases between. The length of the CDR3 is 13 residues. Germline V gives CDR1 SGHAT, CDR2 FQNNGV.